The clone carrying this T cell receptor beta chain was seen only a few times. Reverse transcription of all isolated RNA meant that expressed TCRB transcripts were sequenced. Some clones are missing from TCRdb's copy, which holds only in-frame ones; the method was immunoSEQ multiplex PCR. The table shows 65,000 to 100,000 clones, with roughly 31% occurring only once. Trimming removed 3 bases at V and 0 bases at J, with 6 bases between. The CDR3 loop spans 13 amino acids. The germline CDR1 and CDR2 sequences are SGHTA and FQGNSA. The data are from a study of beta chain features in type 1 diabetes. The chain carries TRBV7-2 and TRBJ2-7; no definite D call. Specimen: stem cell memory CD4+ T cells from blood. The sequence was collected from a woman younger than 35 in good health. The CDR3 sequence: CASSFFSSYEQYF. CDR3 nucleotide sequence: TGTGCCAGCAGCTTCTTCAGCTCCTACGAGCAGTACTTC.